A single sample gave rise to the 11 T cell receptor beta chains below, sequenced in a study of shared clonotypes between healthy human individuals. Repertoires were generated with immunoSEQ multiplex PCR, while TCRdb's copy carries only in-frame clones and drops some. The repertoire holds roughly 2.5 million clones, with more than 90% as singletons. The sequenced sample was naive CD4+ T cells sorted from blood. Subset defined: CD45RA+ positively selected. The receptor source for this set is a young man in good health.

A word on this clone: The sample holds other DNA sequences that translate to the same CDR3. V and J are TRBV30 and TRBJ2-3; 8 nucleotides agree with TRBD2. V was pared by 5 bases and J by 0 bases, with 1 base of the junction left unmatched. Germline assignment: CDR1 GTSNPN and CDR2 SVGIG (reference sequence). The CDR3 totals 13 residues. CDR3 region: CAWRLASTDTQYF. The CDR3, as DNA: TGTGCCTGGCGACTAGCGAGCACAGATACGCAGTATTTT.

Comment on this clone: Other DNA sequences of this sample code for an identical CDR3. This rearrangement joins TRBV29-1 to TRBJ2-2, with TRBD2 as a possible D gene (5 bases). Germline V CDR1 and CDR2: SQVTM, ANQGSEA. V was clipped by 4 bases and J by 0 bases, with 9 bases between them. CDR3 length equals 14 residues. CDR3 DNA sequence: TGCAGCGTTGGGGTCGGGACGAACACCGGGGAGCTGTTTTTT. It encodes CSVGVGTNTGELFF.

V is TRBV7-2 and J is TRBJ2-2; D not resolved. V was pared by 1 base and J by 6 bases, with 6 bases between. Per the germline V gene, CDR1 is SGHTA and CDR2 is FQGNSA. The CDR3 covers 13 residues. The CDR3 nucleotides are TGTGCCAGCAGCTTAGTACCGTCCGGGGAGCTGTTTTTT. This sequence encodes CASSLVPSGELFF. The variable domain in full, completed from reference TRBV7-2 and TRBJ2-2, reads GAGVSQSPSNKVTEKGKDVELRCDPISGHTALYWYRQSLGQGLEFLIYFQGNSAPDKSGLPSDRFSAERTGGSVSTLTIQRTQQEDSAVYLCASSLVPSGELFFGEGSRLTVL.

The gene calls are TRBV5-4 and TRBJ1-6; 7 nucleotides line up with TRBD1. V trimming: 0 bases; J trimming: 6 bases; junction bases outside the gene matches: 3. The V gene's germline CDR1 is SGHNT and CDR2 YYREEE (reference sequence). The CDR3 loop spans 15 amino acids. In DNA form, the CDR3 reads TGTGCCAGCAGCTTGGAACAGGGGAGTAATTCACCCCTCCACTTT. This codes for CASSLEQGSNSPLHF.

V and J are TRBV7-2 and TRBJ2-7, with D perhaps assigned TRBD1 or TRBD2 (5 bases each). Trimming shortened V by 7 bases and J by 3 bases, and 16 bases separated the two germline ends. This CDR3 region has 14 residues. CDR1 is SGHTA and CDR2 is FQGNSA in the germline V gene. CDR3 nucleotides: TGTGCCAGCACCCTACGAGGGGAATTCTACGAGCAGTACTTC. It codes for CASTLRGEFYEQYF. The complete variable domain, with remaining parts taken from reference TRBV7-2 and TRBJ2-7, reads GAGVSQSPSNKVTEKGKDVELRCDPISGHTALYWYRQSLGQGLEFLIYFQGNSAPDKSGLPSDRFSAERTGGSVSTLTIQRTQQEDSAVYLCASTLRGEFYEQYFGPGTRLTVT.

For this clone: Other DNA sequences in the same sample also yield this CDR3. This chain links TRBV29-1 with TRBJ2-5, with 7 bases fitting TRBD2. CDR1 SQVTM and CDR2 ANQGSEA come from the germline V gene. The CDR3 contains 11 residues. V lost 3 bases to trimming and J lost 5 bases; unmatched junction nucleotides: 0. CDR3 region: CSVEGGETQYF. The CDR3 nucleotides are TGCAGCGTTGAGGGAGGGGAGACCCAGTACTTC.

The chain is built from TRBV6-5 and TRBJ2-7; D not certain. Germline assignment: CDR1 MNHEY and CDR2 SVGAGI. The CDR3 loop spans 15 amino acids. V was pared by 0 bases and J by 2 bases, with 11 bases between. The CDR3 region has the DNA TGTGCCAGCAGTTACTCTAATTTAAAGACCTACGAGCAGTACTTC. The encoded protein is CASSYSNLKTYEQYF.

As for this clone: Other DNA sequences from this sample encode an identical CDR3 as well. J is TRBJ1-5 and V is TRBV2; D call uncertain. Germline values: CDR1 SNHLY, CDR2 FYNNEI. Trimming took off 1 base at V and 4 bases at J, with 8 bases between the two ends. CDR3 length: 14 amino acids. This CDR3 reads CASSEGTGNQPQHF. As DNA, the CDR3 is TGTGCCAGCAGTGAAGGGACCGGGAATCAGCCCCAGCATTTT.

V and J are TRBV1 and TRBJ2-1; the table's TRBD2 call for D was not verified on the DNA. TRBV1 has pseudogene status. The CDR3 has 18 residues. CDR3 residues: CTSSQVRISGTGDNEQFF. Written as DNA, the CDR3 is TGCACCAGCAGCCAAGTTCGAATTAGCGGGACTGGTGACAATGAGCAGTTCTTC.

The chain links TRBV9 to TRBJ1-3, with D perhaps matching TRBD1 (6 bases). V was clipped by 3 bases and J by 4 bases, with 14 bases between them. The germline gives CDR1 SGDLS, CDR2 YYNGEE. The CDR3 is 15 residues long. The CDR3 nucleotides read TGTGCCAGCAGCGCCGGGGACACGGGAGGAAACACCATATATTTT. It is translated as CASSAGDTGGNTIYF.

This chain uses TRBV27 with TRBJ1-1; D gene ambiguous. This CDR3 contains 13 residues. Trimming took off 2 bases at V and 11 bases at J, with 15 bases between the two ends. Germline assignment: CDR1 MNHEY and CDR2 SMNVEV (reference sequence). The CDR3 reads CASSLDGYSRAFF. The CDR3 DNA reads TGTGCCAGCAGTTTAGATGGTTATTCGAGGGCTTTCTTT.